The 3 T cell receptor beta chains below all came from one sample that was sequenced in a study of CD8 T cells in ankylosing spondylitis. MiXCR, run by TCRdb on the 5' RACE reads, gives a single entry per CDR3 protein. Here the sample spans under 300,000 distinct CDR3 sequences, about 10% being singletons. What was sequenced was blood, either unsorted or a sorted T cell fraction (not recorded which). These TCRs come from a male donor with ankylosing spondylitis or in good health (not recorded which).

The chain carries TRBV2 and TRBJ2-1, with 7 bases matching TRBD2. CDR1 and CDR2 from the germline V gene are SNHLY and FYNNEI. V was pared by 5 bases and J by 4 bases, with 11 bases of the junction left unmatched. This CDR3 spans 16 amino acids. CDR3 sequence: CASSLRSSGDYNEQFF. The DNA for the CDR3 is TGTGCCAGCAGTCTACGCTCTAGCGGAGATTACAATGAGCAGTTCTTC.

This clonotype has ten or more counts. The junction departs from germline at one end; a sequencing error may be responsible. This chain joins TRBV7-8 and TRBJ2-2; 7 nucleotides agree with TRBD2. This CDR3 contains 14 residues. In germline, CDR1 is SGHVS, CDR2 FQNEAQ. CDR3 amino acids: CASSLAENTGELFF. The CDR3 DNA reads as TGTGCCAGCAGCCTAGCGGAGAATACCGGGGAGCTGTTTTTT.

This clonotype was counted ten times or more. The chain has TRBV3-1 and TRBJ2-7; D is unclear. V was cut by 0 bases and J by 0 bases, with 6 bases left in between. Germline V gene data show CDR1 as LGHDT and CDR2 as YNNKEL (reference sequence). The CDR3 runs 14 residues. CDR3 in amino acids: CASSQDWSSYEQYF. The DNA for the CDR3 is TGTGCCAGCAGCCAAGATTGGTCCTCCTACGAGCAGTACTTC.